This T cell receptor (beta chain) appears in the sequencing data of a study of T cell repertoires in cytomegalovirus infection. Study-level background: The study used recently identified HLA-C-restricted and well-studied HLA-B-restricted CMV epitopes. An indication of both CMV infection and matching HLA type came from public TCR beta signatures.

TCRdb independently ran MiXCR on the reads; one entry per CDR3 protein. The sample carries about 220,000 distinct CDR3 sequences, around two fifths recorded once. This clonotype has only a few counts. The target antigen is unknown. Study conclusions and caveats: In two of eight donors, the top clonotype was HLA-C-restricted CMV-specific. The study identified carriers of CMV plus the relevant HLA from cumulative public TCR beta family frequency.

V was cut by 0 bases and J by 3 bases, with 9 bases left in between. The CDR3 runs 15 residues. Germline V gives CDR1 MNHNY, CDR2 SVGAGI (reference sequence). The clonotype originates from a human donor in good health (CMV status not recorded). Some clones in this sample may be carry-over from other donors' samples. The chain has TRBV6-6 and TRBJ1-5; possibly TRBD1 for D (5 bases). The material sequenced was CD8+ T cells from cultured PBMCs, taken from culture after CMV antigen stimulation. This CDR3 reads CASSYSRGANQPQHF. The CDR3 nucleotides are TGTGCCAGCAGTTACTCAAGGGGTGCCAATCAGCCCCAGCATTTT.